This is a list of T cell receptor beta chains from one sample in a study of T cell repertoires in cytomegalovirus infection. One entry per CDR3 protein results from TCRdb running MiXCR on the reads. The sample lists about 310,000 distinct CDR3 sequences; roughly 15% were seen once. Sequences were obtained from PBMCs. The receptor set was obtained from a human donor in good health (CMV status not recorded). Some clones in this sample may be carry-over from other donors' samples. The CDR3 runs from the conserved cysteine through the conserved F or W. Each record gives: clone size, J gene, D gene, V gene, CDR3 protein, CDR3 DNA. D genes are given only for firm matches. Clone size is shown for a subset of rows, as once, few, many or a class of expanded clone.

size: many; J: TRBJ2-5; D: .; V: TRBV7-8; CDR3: CASSSLTAGIEETQYF; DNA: TGTGCCAGCAGCTCCCTTACGGCCGGGATCGAAGAGACCCAGTACTTC
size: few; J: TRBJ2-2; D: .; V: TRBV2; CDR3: CASSELQRRAGELFF; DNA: TGTGCCAGCAGTGAACTCCAGCGGCGAGCCGGGGAGCTGTTTTTT
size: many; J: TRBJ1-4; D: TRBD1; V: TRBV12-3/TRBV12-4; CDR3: CASSPDRGPKKLFF; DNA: TGTGCCAGCAGTCCGGACAGGGGGCCAAAAAAACTGTTTTTT
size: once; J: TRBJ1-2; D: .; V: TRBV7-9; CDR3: CASRPPPGLTEGYTF; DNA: TGTGCCAGCAGGCCCCCCCCGGGCCTCACGGAGGGCTACACCTTC
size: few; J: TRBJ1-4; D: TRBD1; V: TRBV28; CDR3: CASSSGQDPEKLFF; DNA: TGTGCCAGCAGTTCCGGACAGGACCCCGAAAAACTGTTTTTT
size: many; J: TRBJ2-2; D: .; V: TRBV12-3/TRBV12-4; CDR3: CASSSARGELFF; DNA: TGTGCCAGCAGTTCCGCAAGGGGGGAGCTGTTTTTT
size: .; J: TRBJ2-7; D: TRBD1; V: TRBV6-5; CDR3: CASSSRTGGLYEQYF; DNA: TGTGCCAGCAGTTCCCGGACAGGGGGCCTTTACGAGCAGTACTTC
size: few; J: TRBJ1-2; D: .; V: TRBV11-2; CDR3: CASSSIRENYGYTF; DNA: TGTGCCAGCAGCTCAATTCGGGAGAACTATGGCTACACCTTC
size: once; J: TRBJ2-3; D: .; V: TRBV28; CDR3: CASSLLAGASFSTDTQYF; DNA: TGTGCCAGCAGTTTACTTGCGGGGGCCTCATTTAGCACAGATACGCAGTATTTT
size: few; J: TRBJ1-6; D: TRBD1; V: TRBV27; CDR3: CASSLWQGGDSPLHF; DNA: TGTGCCAGCAGTTTATGGCAGGGGGGTGATTCACCCCTCCACTTT
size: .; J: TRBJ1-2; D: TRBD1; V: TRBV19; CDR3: CASSIPRETGPYGYTF; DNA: TGTGCCAGTAGTATACCGCGGGAGACAGGGCCCTATGGCTACACCTTC
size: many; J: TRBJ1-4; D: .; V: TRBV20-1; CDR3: CSASTGGHEKLFF; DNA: TGCAGTGCTTCCACGGGAGGGCATGAAAAACTGTTTTTT
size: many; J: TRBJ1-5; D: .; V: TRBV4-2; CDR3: CASSQDWGRASSNQPQHF; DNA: TGTGCCAGCAGCCAAGATTGGGGCAGGGCGAGTAGCAATCAGCCCCAGCATTTT
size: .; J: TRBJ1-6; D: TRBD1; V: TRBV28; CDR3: CASSFGTDNSPLHF; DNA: TGTGCCAGCAGTTTCGGGACAGATAATTCACCCCTCCACTTT
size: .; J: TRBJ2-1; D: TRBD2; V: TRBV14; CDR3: CASSPRTSGNEQFF; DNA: TGTGCCAGCAGCCCCCGGACTAGCGGGAATGAGCAGTTCTTC
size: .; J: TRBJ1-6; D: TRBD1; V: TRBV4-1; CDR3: CASSHQQGVRGNSPLHF; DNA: TGCGCCAGCAGCCACCAACAGGGGGTCCGTGGGAATTCACCCCTCCACTTT
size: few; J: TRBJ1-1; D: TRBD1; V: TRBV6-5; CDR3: CASSYHGDRGVTFF; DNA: TGTGCCAGCAGTTACCACGGAGACAGGGGTGTTACTTTCTTT
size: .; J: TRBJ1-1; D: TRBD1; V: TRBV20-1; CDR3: CSAGDRDPLEAFF; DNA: TGCAGTGCTGGAGACAGGGACCCACTTGAAGCTTTCTTT
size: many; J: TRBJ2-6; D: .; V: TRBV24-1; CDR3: CATSDPSGANVLTF; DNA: TGTGCCACCAGTGATCCTAGTGGGGCCAACGTCCTGACTTTC
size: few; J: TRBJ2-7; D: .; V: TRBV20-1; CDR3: CRSFYEQYF; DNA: TGCAGGAGTTTCTACGAGCAGTACTTC
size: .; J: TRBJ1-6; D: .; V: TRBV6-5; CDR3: CASSYLGSYNSPLHF; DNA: TGTGCCAGCAGTTACTTGGGCTCCTATAATTCACCCCTCCACTTT
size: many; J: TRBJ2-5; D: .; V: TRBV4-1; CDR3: CASSQDSANTQETQYF; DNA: TGCGCCAGCAGCCAAGATTCGGCCAATACCCAAGAGACCCAGTACTTC
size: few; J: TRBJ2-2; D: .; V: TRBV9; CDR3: CASSVLSNTGELFF; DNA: TGTGCCAGCAGCGTGCTATCGAACACCGGGGAGCTGTTTTTT
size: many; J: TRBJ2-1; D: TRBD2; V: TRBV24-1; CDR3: CATSDNDGLSGGYEQFF; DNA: TGTGCCACCAGTGATAACGATGGACTAAGCGGGGGGTATGAGCAGTTCTTC
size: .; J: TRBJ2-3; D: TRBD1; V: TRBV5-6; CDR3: CASSSGQGKTDTQYF; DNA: TGTGCCAGCAGCTCCGGACAGGGAAAAACAGATACGCAGTATTTT
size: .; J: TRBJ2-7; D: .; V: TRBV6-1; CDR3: CASSLSRVTYEQYF; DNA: TGTGCCAGCAGTTTATCCAGGGTTACCTACGAGCAGTACTTC
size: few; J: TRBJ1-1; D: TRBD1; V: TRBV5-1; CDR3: CASSSTGYVTEAFF; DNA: TGCGCCAGCAGCTCGACAGGGTACGTCACTGAAGCTTTCTTT
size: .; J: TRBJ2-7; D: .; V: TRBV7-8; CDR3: CASSHPPGDYEQYF; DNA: TGTGCCAGCAGCCACCCCCCCGGGGACTACGAGCAGTACTTC
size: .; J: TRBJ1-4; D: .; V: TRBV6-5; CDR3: CASSYSLAEARNEKLFF; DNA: TGTGCCAGCAGTTACTCGCTAGCAGAAGCCCGTAATGAAAAACTGTTTTTT
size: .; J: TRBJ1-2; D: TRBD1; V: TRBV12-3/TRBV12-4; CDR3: CASRGTVWFGYTF; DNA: TGTGCCAGCAGGGGGACAGTATGGTTCGGCTACACCTTC
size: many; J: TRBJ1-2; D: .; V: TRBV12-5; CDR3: CASGLGGEYGYTF; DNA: TGTGCTAGTGGTTTGGGAGGCGAGTATGGCTACACCTTC
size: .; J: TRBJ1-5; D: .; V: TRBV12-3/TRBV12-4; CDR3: CASSLRGNSQPQHF; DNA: TGTGCCAGCAGTTTACGGGGAAACAGTCAGCCCCAGCATTTT
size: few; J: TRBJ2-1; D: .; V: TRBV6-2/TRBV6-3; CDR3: CASSYGPGGAYNEQFF; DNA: TGTGCCAGCAGTTACGGACCGGGGGGCGCCTACAATGAGCAGTTCTTC
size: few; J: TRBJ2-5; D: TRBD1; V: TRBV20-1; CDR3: CSARATGQETQYF; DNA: TGCAGTGCTAGAGCGACAGGGCAAGAGACCCAGTACTTC
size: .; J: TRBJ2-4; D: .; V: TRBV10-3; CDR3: CAISELQGPADIQYF; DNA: TGTGCCATCAGTGAGTTACAGGGTCCAGCGGACATTCAGTACTTC
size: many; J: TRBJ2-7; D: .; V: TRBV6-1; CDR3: CASSKNLEGGINEQYF; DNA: TGTGCCAGCAGTAAAAACCTAGAGGGGGGGATCAACGAGCAGTACTTC
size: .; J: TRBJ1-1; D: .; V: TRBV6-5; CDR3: CASSYLATYTEAFF; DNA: TGTGCCAGCAGTTACTTGGCCACCTACACTGAAGCTTTCTTT
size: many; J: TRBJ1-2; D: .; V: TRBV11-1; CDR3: CASSPRTTDYGYTF; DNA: TGTGCCAGCAGCCCCCGGACTACGGACTATGGCTACACCTTC
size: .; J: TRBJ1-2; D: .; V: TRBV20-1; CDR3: CSASRDRARGYGYTF; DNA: TGCAGTGCTAGTCGGGACCGGGCCAGGGGCTATGGCTACACCTTC